This T cell receptor beta chain was documented in a study of cytomegalovirus exposure and HLA in healthy donors. Study outcomes and limitations: CMV serostatus was the sole immune exposure data available.

60 Vbeta and 13 Jbeta primers were used in PCR. The protocol was immunoSEQ multiplex PCR, while the TCRdb copy is restricted to in-frame clones and leaves out a portion. Among about 160,000 clones listed, roughly 80% were seen once. The CDR3 has 16 amino acids. Trimming at V came to 8 bases and at J to 6 bases, leaving 18 bases not matched to a gene. In germline, CDR1 is LGHNA, CDR2 YSLEER. This clone was seen only once. The antigen is not known. What was sequenced was PBMCs. The chain links TRBV4-3 to TRBJ1-1, with 7 bases identical to TRBD1. The source of this sequence is a man aged 18-30 years in good health and CMV-seropositive. DNA of the CDR3: TGCGCCAGCGAACAATCTAAACAGGGGCTTATTGCTGAAGCTTTCTTT. Amino acid sequence: CASEQSKQGLIAEAFF.